Below are 28 T cell receptor beta chains sequenced from a single sample in a study of memory CD4+ T cells and cytomegalovirus serostatus. The sort gate was single viable CD3+CD4+CD8-CD45RO+ cells for memory CD4+ T cells. Assay used: immunoSEQ multiplex PCR; TCRdb lists only in-frame clones, some missing. The table shows about 56,000 clones, with about three quarters occurring only once. Input material: memory CD4+ T cells from blood. These receptors all stem from an adult in good health and CMV-seropositive.

Here the CDR3 reads CASSDVGVNTEAFF. In nucleotides, the CDR3 is TGTGCCAGCAGCGACGTAGGGGTGAACACTGAAGCTTTCTTT. The chain links TRBV5-4 to TRBJ1-1, with TRBD1 as a possible D gene (5 bases). In germline, CDR1 is SGHNT, CDR2 YYREEE (reference sequence). This CDR3 region has 14 residues. The germline V and J ends were trimmed by 4 bases and 0 bases, with 10 bases remaining between them.

In this sample, this clone turned up a few times. The chain uses TRBV15 and TRBJ2-7; 7 nucleotides align to TRBD2. CDR1 is LNHNV, CDR2 YYDKDF, per germline (reference sequence). Germline trimming cut 6 bases from V and 6 bases from J; bases unmatched to any gene: 11. The CDR3 is 14 amino acids. The CDR3 is CATRVWEGSGEQYF. The DNA of the CDR3 is TGTGCCACCAGGGTTTGGGAGGGGAGCGGCGAGCAGTACTTC. Full variable domain (outside the CDR3, taken from reference TRBV15 and TRBJ2-7): DAMVIQNPRYQVTQFGKPVTLSCSQTLNHNVMYWYQQKSSQAPKLLFHYYDKDFNNEADTPDNFQSRRPNTSFCFLDIRSPGLGDTAMYLCATRVWEGSGEQYFGPGTRLTVT.

The genes are TRBV7-9 and TRBJ2-7; D is possibly TRBD2 (5 bases). Per the germline V gene, CDR1 is SEHNR and CDR2 is FQNEAQ (reference sequence). V gave up 6 bases and J gave up 3 bases, with 9 bases separating them. The CDR3 length is 12 residues. The CDR3 nucleotides are TGTGCCAGCAGTCCGGGGATCTACGAGCAGTACGTC. It encodes CASSPGIYEQYV.

The chain links TRBV7-6 to TRBJ2-2, with D perhaps matching TRBD2 (6 bases). Germline CDR1 reads SGHVS; CDR2 reads FNYEAQ. V was pared by 5 bases and J by 0 bases, with 13 bases between. The CDR3 covers 16 residues. The CDR3 DNA reads as TGTGCCAGCAGCCGAGTAGGGACTCCGAACACCGGGGAGCTGTTTTTT. Its translation: CASSRVGTPNTGELFF.

The rearrangement joins TRBV5-3 to TRBJ2-7; the D is unclear. TRBV5-3 is an ORF, and what it does is uncertain. This CDR3 has 16 residues. The V gene lost 0 bases and the J gene lost 0 bases, with 13 bases spanning the gap. Written as DNA, the CDR3 is TGTGCCAGAAGCTTGGCCCGAGAGGTGAGCTCCTACGAGCAGTACGTC. Translating gives CARSLAREVSSYEQYV.

The rearrangement uses TRBV6-1 and TRBJ2-5, with TRBD2 identical over 10 bases. The CDR3 runs 16 residues. The germline gives CDR1 MNHNS, CDR2 SASEGT. Losses at the gene ends were 4 bases for V and 2 bases for J; bases not matched to a gene: 7. The CDR3 sequence: CASSAPLAGEQETQYF. For the CDR3, the DNA is TGTGCCAGCAGTGCCCCTCTAGCGGGAGAGCAAGAGACCCAGTACTTC.

The chain is built from TRBV29-1 and TRBJ2-7; 8 nucleotides align to TRBD2. The junction had 8 bases not matched to a gene; V was cut back by 6 bases and J by 7 bases. Germline V gene lookup returns CDR1 SQVTM and CDR2 ANQGSEA. There are 12 residues in the CDR3. Here the CDR3 reads CSVAGASGEQYF. CDR3 in DNA: TGCAGCGTAGCGGGGGCTTCGGGAGAGCAGTACTTC.

CDR3 in DNA: TGTGCCAGCTCACCGGGACTTGCCACAGATACGCAGTATTTT. Amino acids: CASSPGLATDTQYF. The chain combines TRBV18 with TRBJ2-3; D might be TRBD2 (6 bases). Germline V gene sequence: CDR1 KGHSH, CDR2 LQKENI. Trimming shortened V by 3 bases and J by 2 bases, and 9 bases separated the two germline ends. The CDR3 spans 14 residues.

This clone is a singleton in its sample. The chain uses TRBV7-9 and TRBJ2-7; 7 nucleotides align to TRBD2. This CDR3 is 16 amino acids long. Germline loops: CDR1 SEHNR, CDR2 FQNEAQ (reference sequence). The V segment lost 3 bases and the J segment 0 bases; nucleotides outside the gene matches: 8. In DNA, the CDR3 is TGTGCCAGCAGCTTGGCGGGGGTCGGCCCCTCCTACGAGCAGTACTTC. It specifies CASSLAGVGPSYEQYF.

This clone was seen a handful of times. The chain couples TRBV7-8 to TRBJ1-3, with a tentative D call TRBD1 (6 bases). The CDR3 sequence is 17 residues long. V was shortened by 6 bases and J by 0 bases, with 18 bases between the two germline ends. Germline CDR1 reads SGHVS; CDR2 reads FQNEAQ. CDR3 sequence reads: CASSPYRVPSSGNTIYF. CDR3 coding DNA: TGTGCCAGCAGTCCGTACAGGGTGCCGAGCTCTGGAAACACCATATATTTT.

This chain links TRBV13 with TRBJ2-1; 9 bases line up with TRBD1. V shed 2 bases and J 8 bases; nucleotides not matched to a gene: 10. The CDR3 consists of 16 residues. The germline V gene has CDR1 PRHDT and CDR2 FYEKMQ (reference sequence). The CDR3 loop is CASSLTSGTGRYEQFF. CDR3 in DNA: TGTGCCAGCAGCTTAACATCCGGGACAGGGAGATATGAGCAGTTCTTC.

The chain recombines TRBV11-2 with TRBJ2-7; D unresolved. V lost 0 bases to trimming and J lost 2 bases, with 5 bases between them. Germline CDR1 and CDR2: SGHAT and FQNNGV. This CDR3 comprises 13 residues. This CDR3 is CASSLEFAYEQYV. CDR3 nucleotides: TGTGCCAGCAGCTTAGAGTTTGCCTACGAGCAGTACGTC.

The J gene is TRBJ1-5, the V gene TRBV6-1; 9 bases match TRBD1. V lost 0 bases and J lost 10; bases outside the gene matches: 7. Germline V CDR1 and CDR2: MNHNS, SASEGT. This CDR3 is built from 15 residues. Here the CDR3 DNA reads TGTGCCAGCAGTGAAGCCAGACAGGGGGTTGGACCCCAGCATTTT. It is translated as CASSEARQGVGPQHF.

The genes are TRBV7-8 and TRBJ1-5; tentative D call: TRBD1 (5 bases). The CDR3 runs 16 residues. Germline assignment: CDR1 SGHVS and CDR2 FQNEAQ. The germline V and J ends were trimmed by 1 base and 7 bases, with 17 bases remaining between them. CDR3 protein: CASSLDRTRSVQPQHF. The CDR3 bases are TGTGCCAGCAGCTTAGACCGGACACGCTCGGTCCAGCCCCAGCATTTT.

The genes are TRBV2 and TRBJ1-5; D may be TRBD1 (5 bases). The CDR3 consists of 14 residues. V was clipped by 4 bases and J by 9 bases, with 16 bases between them. CDR1 SNHLY and CDR2 FYNNEI come from the germline V gene. The CDR3 here is CASSAGTQVGPQHF. The CDR3 coding sequence is TGTGCCAGCAGTGCGGGGACCCAGGTCGGGCCCCAGCATTTT. Full variable domain (missing parts from reference TRBV2 and TRBJ1-5): EPEVTQTPSHQVTQMGQEVILRCVPISNHLYFYWYRQILGQKVEFLVSFYNNEISEKSEIFDDQFSVERPDGSNFTLKIRSTKLEDSAMYFCASSAGTQVGPQHFGDGTRLSIL.

In regard to this clone: Other DNA sequences of this sample code for an identical CDR3. The chain combines TRBV5-1 with TRBJ2-3; no reliable D call. Germline V gene lookup returns CDR1 SGHRS and CDR2 YFSETQ. The CDR3 runs 13 residues. Trimming shortened V by 5 bases and J by 1 base, and 8 bases separated the two germline ends. The CDR3 protein is CASSFGGTDTQYF. CDR3 nucleotide sequence: TGCGCCAGCAGTTTCGGCGGCACAGATACGCAGTATTTT.

This rearrangement joins TRBV27 to TRBJ2-1; 7 positions match TRBD2. The CDR3 has 13 residues. The V and J ends lost 4 bases and 10 bases, in that order; junction bases with no gene match: 7. CDR1 and CDR2 from the germline V gene are MNHEY and SMNVEV (reference sequence). The CDR3 nucleotides are TGTGCCAGCAGTTCCAGCTGGGACTACGAGCAGTTCTTC. It codes for CASSSSWDYEQFF.

The chain employs TRBV4-2 and TRBJ2-5, with TRBD2 matching over 13 bases. The CDR3 contains 17 residues. With 0 bases clipped from V and 4 bases from J, the junction kept 5 bases outside the gene matches. Germline V gives CDR1 LGHNA, CDR2 YNFKEQ. CDR3 bases: TGTGCCAGCAGCCAAGAAAAACTAGCGGGAGGGGGAGAGACCCAGTACTTC. Protein: CASSQEKLAGGGETQYF.

The rearrangement joins TRBV18 to TRBJ2-3, with D maybe TRBD2 (6 bases). The CDR3 length is 15 residues. V lost 4 bases, J lost 2 bases, and 13 bases lay in between. In germline, CDR1 is KGHSH, CDR2 LQKENI. CDR3 protein: CASSLEEGPTDTQYF. The CDR3 DNA sequence: TGTGCCAGCTCACTAGAGGAGGGCCCCACAGATACGCAGTATTTT.

V and J are TRBV27 and TRBJ2-2; 9 positions match TRBD2. CDR3 size: 15 residues. Germline lookup yields CDR1 MNHEY and CDR2 SMNVEV (reference sequence). J gave up 2 bases and V 8 bases, and 6 bases lay outside the gene matches. CDR3 sequence: CASRPTSGNTGELFF. The CDR3 DNA is TGTGCCAGCCGCCCGACTAGCGGAAACACCGGGGAGCTGTTTTTT.

The chain couples TRBV7-9 to TRBJ2-5; 8 bases fit TRBD1. The V gene's germline CDR1 is SEHNR and CDR2 FQNEAQ (reference sequence). V was pared by 5 bases and J by 5 bases, with 4 bases of the junction left unmatched. The CDR3 runs 13 residues. CDR3 in amino acids: CASSPQGAETQYF. In DNA form, the CDR3 reads TGTGCCAGCAGCCCCCAGGGGGCTGAGACCCAGTACTTC.

The chain uses TRBV11-3 and TRBJ2-5, with 9 bases aligning to TRBD2. Per germline, CDR1 SGHNT and CDR2 YENEEA. Trimming cost V 1 base and J 2 bases; bases outside gene matches: 5. This CDR3 region has 16 residues. The CDR3, as DNA: TGTGCCAGCAGCTTAGGAACTAGCGGGTCACAAGAGACCCAGTACTTC. It is translated as CASSLGTSGSQETQYF.

This chain links TRBV7-3 with TRBJ2-1, with D maybe TRBD2 (5 bases). V was trimmed by 1 base and J by 0 bases, leaving 10 bases between them. Germline values: CDR1 SGHTA, CDR2 FQGTGA. The length of the CDR3 is 16 residues. CDR3 sequence reads: CASSLRGSDSYNEQFF. CDR3 nucleotides: TGTGCCAGCAGCTTAAGGGGTAGCGACTCCTACAATGAGCAGTTCTTC. Drawing the rest from reference TRBV7-3 and TRBJ2-1, the complete variable domain is GAGVSQTPSNKVTEKGKYVELRCDPISGHTALYWYRQSLGQGPEFLIYFQGTGAADDSGLPNDRFFAVRPEGSVSTLKIQRTERGDSAVYLCASSLRGSDSYNEQFFGPGTRLTVL.

The chain links TRBV14 to TRBJ2-7; D possibly corresponds to TRBD1 (6 bases). The CDR3 consists of 13 residues. Germline CDR1 and CDR2: SGHDN and FVKESK. V was cut by 4 bases and J by 6 bases, with 13 bases left in between. CDR3 nucleotides: TGTGCCAGCAGCCTCAGACAGGTCCCCGAGCAGTACGTC. The encoded protein is CASSLRQVPEQYV.

This chain uses TRBV6-6 with TRBJ1-1, with D hard to call. Looked up from germline, CDR1 is MNHNY and CDR2 is SVGAGI (reference sequence). V was clipped by 6 bases and J by 6 bases, with 14 bases between them. This CDR3 spans 13 amino acids. CDR3 DNA: TGTGCCAGCAGGCCATCGGGTTTCCCTGAAGCTTTCTTT. This gives the protein CASRPSGFPEAFF.

This chain uses TRBV5-1 with TRBJ2-3; unclear D gene. CDR3 length equals 15 residues. Deletions cut 0 bases from V and 3 bases from J, with 11 bases between. Germline CDR1 reads SGHRS; CDR2 reads YFSETQ. CDR3 DNA sequence: TGCGCCAGCAGCTTGGGAACCGGTTGGACAGATACGCAGTATTTT. It translates to CASSLGTGWTDTQYF. Full variable domain (remainder filled in from reference TRBV5-1 and TRBJ2-3): KAGVTQTPRYLIKTRGQQVTLSCSPISGHRSVSWYQQTPGQGLQFLFEYFSETQRNKGNFPGRFSGRQFSNSRSEMNVSTLELGDSALYLCASSLGTGWTDTQYFGPGTRLTVL.

V usage is TRBV5-4 and J usage is TRBJ2-3; D gene ambiguous. Germline values: CDR1 SGHNT, CDR2 YYREEE (reference sequence). V lost 4 bases and J 2 bases, leaving 14 bases between the germline ends. This CDR3 has 15 residues. The CDR3 region has the DNA TGTGCCAGCAGCCGCGACGAGATACCCACAGATACGCAGTATTTT. Translated: CASSRDEIPTDTQYF.

V and J are TRBV5-1 and TRBJ2-3; D is undetermined. The V end lost 1 base, the J end lost 6 bases, and 12 bases lay between the germline ends. The CDR3 is 14 residues long. CDR1 and CDR2 from the germline V gene are SGHRS and YFSETQ. The CDR3 here is CASSLSQVGDTQYF. DNA for the CDR3: TGCGCCAGCAGCTTGTCCCAGGTCGGCGATACGCAGTATTTT.